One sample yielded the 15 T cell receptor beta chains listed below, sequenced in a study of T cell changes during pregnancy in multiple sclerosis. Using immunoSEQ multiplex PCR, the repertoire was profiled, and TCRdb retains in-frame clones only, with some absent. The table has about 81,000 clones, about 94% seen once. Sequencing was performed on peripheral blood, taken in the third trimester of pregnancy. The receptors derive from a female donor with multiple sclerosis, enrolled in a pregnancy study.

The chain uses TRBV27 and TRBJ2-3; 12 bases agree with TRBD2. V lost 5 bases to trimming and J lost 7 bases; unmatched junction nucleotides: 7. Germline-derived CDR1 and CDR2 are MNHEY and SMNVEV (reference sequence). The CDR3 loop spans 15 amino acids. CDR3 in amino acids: CASSPTSGGFYTQYF. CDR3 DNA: TGTGCCAGCAGTCCGACTAGCGGGGGATTCTATACGCAGTATTTT.

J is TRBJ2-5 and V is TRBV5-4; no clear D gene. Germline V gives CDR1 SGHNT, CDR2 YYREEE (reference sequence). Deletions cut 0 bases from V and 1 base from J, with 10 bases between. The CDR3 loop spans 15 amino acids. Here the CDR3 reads CASSLVGRVQETQYF. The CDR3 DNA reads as TGTGCCAGCAGCTTGGTAGGTCGGGTCCAAGAGACCCAGTACTTC.

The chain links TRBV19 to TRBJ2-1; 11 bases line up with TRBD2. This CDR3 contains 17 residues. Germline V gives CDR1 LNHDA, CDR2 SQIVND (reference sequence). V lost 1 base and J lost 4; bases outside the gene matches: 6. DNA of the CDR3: TGTGCCAGTAGTATAGCGCCTAGCGGGGGGCCTTACAATGAGCAGTTCTTC. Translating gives CASSIAPSGGPYNEQFF. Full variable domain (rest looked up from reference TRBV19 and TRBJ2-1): DGGITQSPKYLFRKEGQNVTLSCEQNLNHDAMYWYRQDPGQGLRLIYYSQIVNDFQKGDIAEGYSVSREKKESFPLTVTSAQKNPTAFYLCASSIAPSGGPYNEQFFGPGTRLTVL.

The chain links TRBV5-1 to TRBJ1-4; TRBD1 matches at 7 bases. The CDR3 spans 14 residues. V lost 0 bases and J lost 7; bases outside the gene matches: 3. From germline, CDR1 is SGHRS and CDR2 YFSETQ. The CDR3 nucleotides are TGCGCCAGCAGCTTGGGACAGGGAGGTGAAAAACTGTTTTTT. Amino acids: CASSLGQGGEKLFF.

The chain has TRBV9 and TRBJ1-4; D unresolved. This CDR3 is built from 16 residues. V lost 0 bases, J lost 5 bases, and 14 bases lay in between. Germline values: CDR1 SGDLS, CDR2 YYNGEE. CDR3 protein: CASSVGSGEINEKLFF. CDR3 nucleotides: TGTGCCAGCAGCGTAGGGTCTGGGGAGATAAATGAAAAACTGTTTTTT.

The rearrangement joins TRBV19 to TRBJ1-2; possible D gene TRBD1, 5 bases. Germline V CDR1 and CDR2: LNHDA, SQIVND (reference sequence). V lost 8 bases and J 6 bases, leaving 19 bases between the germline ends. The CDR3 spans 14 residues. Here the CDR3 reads CASEIREGRNGYTF. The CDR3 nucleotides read TGTGCCAGTGAGATCAGGGAAGGAAGGAATGGCTACACCTTC.

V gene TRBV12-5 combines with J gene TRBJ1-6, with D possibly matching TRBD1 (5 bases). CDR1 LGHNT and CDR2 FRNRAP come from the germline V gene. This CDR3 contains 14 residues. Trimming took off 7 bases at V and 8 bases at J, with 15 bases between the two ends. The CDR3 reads CASVGDSGYSPLHF. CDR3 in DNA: TGTGCTAGTGTTGGGGACTCGGGTTATTCACCCCTCCACTTT.

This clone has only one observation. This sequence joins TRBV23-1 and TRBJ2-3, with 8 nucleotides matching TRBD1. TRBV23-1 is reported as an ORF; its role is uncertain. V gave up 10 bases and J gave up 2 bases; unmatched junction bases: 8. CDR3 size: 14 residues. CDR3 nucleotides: TGCGCCACCGACGACAGGGGTCCCACAGATACGCAGTATTTT. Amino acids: CATDDRGPTDTQYF.

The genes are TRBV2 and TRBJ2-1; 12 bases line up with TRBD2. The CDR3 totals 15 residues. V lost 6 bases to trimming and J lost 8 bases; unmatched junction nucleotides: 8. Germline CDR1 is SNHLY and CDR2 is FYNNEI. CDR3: CASSGGTSGRHEQFF. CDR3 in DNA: TGTGCCAGCAGCGGAGGGACTAGCGGGCGGCATGAGCAGTTCTTC. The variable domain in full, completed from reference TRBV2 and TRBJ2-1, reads EPEVTQTPSHQVTQMGQEVILRCVPISNHLYFYWYRQILGQKVEFLVSFYNNEISEKSEIFDDQFSVERPDGSNFTLKIRSTKLEDSAMYFCASSGGTSGRHEQFFGPGTRLTVL.

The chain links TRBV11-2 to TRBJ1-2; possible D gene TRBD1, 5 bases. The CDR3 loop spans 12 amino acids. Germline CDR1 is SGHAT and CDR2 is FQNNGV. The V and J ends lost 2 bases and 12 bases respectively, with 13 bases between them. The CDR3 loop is CASSLFRGRDTF. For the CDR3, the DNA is TGTGCCAGCAGCTTATTTCGGGGGAGGGACACCTTC.

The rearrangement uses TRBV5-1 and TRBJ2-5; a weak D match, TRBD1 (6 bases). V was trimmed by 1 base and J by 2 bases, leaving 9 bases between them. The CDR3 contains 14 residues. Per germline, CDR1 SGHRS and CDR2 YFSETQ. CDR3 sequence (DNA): TGCGCCAGCAGCTTGTGGGACAAACAAGAGACCCAGTACTTC. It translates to CASSLWDKQETQYF.

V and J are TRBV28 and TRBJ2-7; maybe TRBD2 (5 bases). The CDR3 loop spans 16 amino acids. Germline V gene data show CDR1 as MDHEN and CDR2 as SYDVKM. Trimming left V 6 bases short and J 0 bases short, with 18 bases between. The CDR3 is CASRPRAGGSSYEQYF. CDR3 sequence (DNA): TGTGCCAGCAGGCCGCGCGCAGGCGGGTCCTCCTACGAGCAGTACTTC.

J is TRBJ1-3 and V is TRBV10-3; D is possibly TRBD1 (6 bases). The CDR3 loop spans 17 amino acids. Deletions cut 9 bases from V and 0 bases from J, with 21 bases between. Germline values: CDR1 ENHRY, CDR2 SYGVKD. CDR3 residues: CAIEQGEGPSSGNTIYF. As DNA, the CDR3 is TGTGCCATTGAACAGGGAGAGGGGCCCTCCTCTGGAAACACCATATATTTT.

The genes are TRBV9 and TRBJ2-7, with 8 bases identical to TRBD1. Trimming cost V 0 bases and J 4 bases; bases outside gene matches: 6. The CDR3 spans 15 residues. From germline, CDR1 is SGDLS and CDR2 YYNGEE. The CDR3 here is CASSVGGQGPYEQYF. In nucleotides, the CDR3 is TGTGCCAGCAGCGTAGGAGGACAGGGTCCATACGAGCAGTACTTC.

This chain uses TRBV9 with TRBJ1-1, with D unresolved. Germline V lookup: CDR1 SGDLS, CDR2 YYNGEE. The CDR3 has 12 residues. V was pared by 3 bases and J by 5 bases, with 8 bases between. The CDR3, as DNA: TGTGCCAGCAGCGAAGGGAGTACTGAAGCTTTCTTT. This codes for CASSEGSTEAFF.